This TCR beta chain was identified during a study of Graves' ophthalmopathy and Graves' hyperthyroidism. Overall study results and limits: Ophthalmopathy progression prediction by the model yielded a sensitivity of 60% to 71% and a specificity of roughly 74%. Blood shared most expanded thyroid clonotypes above 0.001 frequency.

In this sample, this clonotype turned up many times. Its antigen is unidentified. Germline CDR1 MNHNS, CDR2 SASEGT. Trimming pared 2 bases from V and 4 bases from J, leaving 14 bases between. The CDR3 is 15 residues long. Patients were left out if they had other autoimmune diseases, uncontrolled infections, pregnancy or lactation. Orbital computed tomography and thyroid ultrasound, along with TRAb, serum thyroxine and clinical symptoms, underpinned diagnosis. TCR beta CDR3 regions were amplified from RNA transcripts. Second-round multiplex PCR came after a first-round RT-PCR that employed HTBI primers. TCRdb re-analysed the multiplex PCR reads in MiXCR, keeping a single row per CDR3 protein. Of just over 600,000 distinct CDR3 sequences listed, 22% are singletons.

Sequenced sample: peripheral blood. V usage is TRBV6-1 and J usage is TRBJ1-2; possible D gene TRBD1, 5 bases. This receptor was obtained from a woman under 30 with stable Graves' hyperthyroidism. Some clones in this sample may be carry-over from other donors' samples. CDR3 amino acids: CASSEFPTGLYGYTF. As DNA, the CDR3 is TGTGCCAGCAGTGAATTCCCCACAGGCCTCTATGGCTACACCTTC.